By share of the sample, the clone carrying this TCR beta chain is medium-sized. TCRdb analysed the PCR reads with MiXCR anew, one entry per CDR3 protein. The repertoire holds 6,500 to 8,500 distinct CDR3 sequences, with 55% to 60% as singletons. Localized lung adenocarcinoma, a non-small cell lung cancer, affected the donors. Germline V gene sequence: CDR1 MDHEN, CDR2 SYDVKM. The CDR3 is 14 residues long. The data are from a study of CD4 and CD8 cells across lung adenocarcinoma regions. This clonotype originated in a female donor with lung adenocarcinoma. The CD4 and CD8 labels of this study may be unreliable. Sequenced sample: CD4+ T cells from the center of a lung tumor. The chain carries TRBV28 and TRBJ2-5, with D possibly matching TRBD1 (5 bases). Judging by the DNA end, TRBJ2-7 fits better; the J call may be wrong. The CDR3 protein is CASSPPQGVHEQYF. CDR3 sequence (DNA): TGTGCCAGCAGCCCCCCCCAGGGTGTCCACGAGCAGTACTTC.